The 2 T cell receptor beta chains below come from one sample, sequenced in a study of identical twins. TCRdb ran MiXCR on the 5' RACE reads and lists one entry per CDR3 protein. The data hold around 250,000 distinct CDR3 sequences, with roughly 7.1% observed a single time. The data also belong to a second study, concerning T cells expressing NK-cell markers.

The sequenced sample was CD8+ T cells sorted from blood. These receptors were collected from a woman aged 18-35 years in good health.

This clonotype was detected many times. The chain carries TRBV6-6 and TRBJ2-1; weak D call: TRBD1 (5 bases). Trimming removed 1 base at V and 7 bases at J, with 8 bases between. The CDR3 totals 13 residues. From germline, CDR1 is MNHNY and CDR2 SVGAGI (reference sequence). In nucleotides, the CDR3 is TGTGCCAGCAGTTACTTTCAGGGTAATGAGCAGTTCTTC. It translates to CASSYFQGNEQFF.

This clonotype was detected a few times. The V call is TRBV6-5, the J call TRBJ2-7, with TRBD1 as a possible D gene (5 bases). The germline gives CDR1 MNHEY, CDR2 SVGAGI. This CDR3 spans 16 amino acids. V lost 4 bases, J lost 0 bases, and 16 bases lay in between. The CDR3, as DNA: TGTGCCAGCAGTTTGGCCGTACAGGTGCCCTCCTACGAGCAGTACTTC. As protein: CASSLAVQVPSYEQYF.